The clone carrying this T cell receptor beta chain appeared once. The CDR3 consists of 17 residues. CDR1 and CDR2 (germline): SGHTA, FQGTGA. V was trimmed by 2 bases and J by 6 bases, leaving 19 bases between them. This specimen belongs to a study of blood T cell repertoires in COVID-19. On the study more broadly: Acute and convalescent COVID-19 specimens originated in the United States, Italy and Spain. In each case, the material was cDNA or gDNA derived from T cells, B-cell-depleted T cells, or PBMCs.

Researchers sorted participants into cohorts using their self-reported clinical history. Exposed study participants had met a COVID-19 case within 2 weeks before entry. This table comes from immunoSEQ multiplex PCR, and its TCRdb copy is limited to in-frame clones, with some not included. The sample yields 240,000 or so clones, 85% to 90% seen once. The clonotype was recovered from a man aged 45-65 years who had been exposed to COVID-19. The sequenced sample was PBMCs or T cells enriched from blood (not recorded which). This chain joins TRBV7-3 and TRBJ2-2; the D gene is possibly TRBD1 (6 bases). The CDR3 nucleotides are TGTGCCAGCAGCTTAGGGTGGGGGACACAGGGAGCCGGGGAGCTGTTTTTT. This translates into CASSLGWGTQGAGELFF.